This T cell receptor (beta chain) is from a study of regulatory T cells in long-lasting Graves disease. Study-wide results and limits: Favored gene segments in persistent disease were TRBV28, TRBJ1-2 and TRBJ2-5.

Time point given: newly diagnosed GD, antithyroid drugs for less than 3 months. From PBMCs, RNA was extracted and then used to make the TCR library. Approximately 10 milliliters of peripheral blood went into EDTA tubes. This clonotype has at least ten counts. Its specificity is unknown. Library construction for TCR beta used iRepertoire HTBI primers and Arm-PCR of CDR3 regions. TCRdb itself ran the multiplex PCR reads through MiXCR, one entry per CDR3 protein. This sample has 350,000 to 500,000 distinct CDR3 sequences, with around 15% found just once. Between the trimmed V and J ends, which lost 6 bases and 0 bases, there was a span of 8 bases. The germline V gene encodes CDR1 MDHEN and CDR2 SYDVKM. The CDR3 runs to 13 residues. The sample also formed part of further work on T cells in Graves' hyperthyroidism and ophthalmopathy. As that study records: From stable hyperthyroidism, ophthalmopathy was set apart by a 13 V-J model.

Sample: peripheral blood mononuclear cells (PBMCs), taken at new diagnosis, from a patient treated with antithyroid drugs. The chain combines TRBV28 with TRBJ1-1; the D is unclear. This clonotype was sampled from a woman between 50 and 59 years old with Graves disease. CDR3: CASRGFLNTEAFF. CDR3 DNA: TGTGCCAGCAGGGGCTTCTTGAACACTGAAGCTTTCTTT.